The clone carrying this T cell receptor beta chain was counted a few times. TCRdb analysed the 5' RACE reads with MiXCR anew, one entry per CDR3 protein. The repertoire consists of approximately 53,000 distinct CDR3 sequences, with around 28% occurring once and the leading ten covering 3% to 4%. Trimming removed 1 base at V and 6 bases at J, with 3 bases between. The CDR3 has 12 amino acids. Sequencing input: tumor-infiltrating memory CD4+ T cells sorted from the breast tumor. Noted subset: memory CD4+ T cells, CD4+CD45RO+CD25-. The source is a female donor with breast cancer. The chain recombines TRBV12-3 or TRBV12-4 with TRBJ2-2; no definite D call. CDR3 nucleotide sequence: TGTGCCAGCAGTTTAGTGGCCGGGGAGCTGTTTTTT. Residues: CASSLVAGELFF.